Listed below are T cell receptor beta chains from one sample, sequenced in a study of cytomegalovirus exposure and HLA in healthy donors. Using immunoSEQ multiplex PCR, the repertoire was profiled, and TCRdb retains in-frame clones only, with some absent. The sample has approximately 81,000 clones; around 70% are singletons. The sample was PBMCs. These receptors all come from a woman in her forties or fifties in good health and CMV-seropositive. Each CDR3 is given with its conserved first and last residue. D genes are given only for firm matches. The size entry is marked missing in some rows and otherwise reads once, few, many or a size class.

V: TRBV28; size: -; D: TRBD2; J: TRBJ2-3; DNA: TGTGCCAGCAGGGATAGCGGGACTAGCACAGATACGCAGTATTTT; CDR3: CASRDSGTSTDTQYF
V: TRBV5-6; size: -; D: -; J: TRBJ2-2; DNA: TGTGCCAGCAGCTTGTTAGTTGGCACCGGGGAGCTGTTTTTT; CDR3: CASSLLVGTGELFF
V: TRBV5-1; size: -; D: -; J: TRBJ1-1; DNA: TGCGCCAGCAGCTCGGACGGACAGCCGAACACTGAAGCTTTCTTT; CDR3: CASSSDGQPNTEAFF
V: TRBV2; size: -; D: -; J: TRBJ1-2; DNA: TGTGCCAGCAGTGAAGGGACTCAGAGGTATGGCTACACCTTC; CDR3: CASSEGTQRYGYTF
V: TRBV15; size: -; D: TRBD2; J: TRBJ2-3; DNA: TGTGCCACCAGCAGAGGGGGGGTCAGCGGGAGCCGCACAGATACGCAGTATTTT; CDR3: CATSRGGVSGSRTDTQYF
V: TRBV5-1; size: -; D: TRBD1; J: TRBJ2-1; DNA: TGCGCCAGCAGCTCGACGAGGGGACAGTTCGATGAGCAGTTCTTC; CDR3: CASSSTRGQFDEQFF
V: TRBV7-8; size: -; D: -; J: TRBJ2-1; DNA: TGTGCCAGCAGCATCGCAGATCCGGGACTGTCGGCGGGTGAGCAGTTCTTC; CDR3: CASSIADPGLSAGEQFF
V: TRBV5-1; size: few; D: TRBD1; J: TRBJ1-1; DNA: TGCGCCAGCAGCTCGGGACAGGGGAACACTGAAGCTTTCTTT; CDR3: CASSSGQGNTEAFF
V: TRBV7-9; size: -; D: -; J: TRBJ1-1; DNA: TGTGCCAGCAGCCCCGGGATTTCGAACACTGAAGCTTTCTTT; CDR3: CASSPGISNTEAFF
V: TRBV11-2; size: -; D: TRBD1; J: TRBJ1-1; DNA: TGTGCCAGCAGTTCTGACAGGGGCACTGAAGCTTTCTTT; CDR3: CASSSDRGTEAFF
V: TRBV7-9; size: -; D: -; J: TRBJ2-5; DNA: TGTGCCAGCAGCTTAGGACAGCGAGGAAGGGAGACCCAGTACTTC; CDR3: CASSLGQRGRETQYF
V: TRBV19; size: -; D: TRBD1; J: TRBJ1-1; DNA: TGTGCCACCAGGGGGCGCGGGAACACTGAAGCTTTCTTT; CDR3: CATRGRGNTEAFF
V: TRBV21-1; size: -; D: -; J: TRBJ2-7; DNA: TGTGCCAGCAGCAAACCGGCTAGCGGGCCATCCTACGAGCAGTACTTC; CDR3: CASSKPASGPSYEQYF
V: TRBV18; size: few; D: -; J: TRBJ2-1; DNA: TGTGCCAGCTCACCACCCCGCGATGAGCAGCAGTTCTTC; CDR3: CASSPPRDEQQFF
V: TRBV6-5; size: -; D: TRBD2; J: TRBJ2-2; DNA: TGTGCCAGCCGGACTAGCAGTAACACCGGGGAGCTGTTTTTT; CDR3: CASRTSSNTGELFF
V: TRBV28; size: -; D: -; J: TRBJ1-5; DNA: TGTGCCGTCATACAGGGAAACAATCAGCCCCAGCATTTT; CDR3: CAVIQGNNQPQHF
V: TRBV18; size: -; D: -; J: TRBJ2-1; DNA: TGTGCCAGCTCACCCGGGGGCAATGAGCAGTTCTTC; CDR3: CASSPGGNEQFF
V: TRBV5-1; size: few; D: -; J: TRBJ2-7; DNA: TGCGCCAGCAGCCCGGACTCAGCCCACTACGAGCAGTACTTC; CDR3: CASSPDSAHYEQYF
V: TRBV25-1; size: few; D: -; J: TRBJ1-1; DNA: TGTGCCAGCAGTGAGGAGAAAGGCAGGGAACGCACTGAAGCTTTCTTT; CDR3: CASSEEKGRERTEAFF
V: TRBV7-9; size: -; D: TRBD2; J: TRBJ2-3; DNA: TGTGCCAGCAGCCAGTTAGCGGGACTGACAGATACGCAGTATTTT; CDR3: CASSQLAGLTDTQYF
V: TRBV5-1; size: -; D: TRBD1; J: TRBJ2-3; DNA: TGCGCCAGCAACCAGGGGGCAGGAGATACGCAGTATTTT; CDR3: CASNQGAGDTQYF
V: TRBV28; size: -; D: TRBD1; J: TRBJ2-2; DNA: TGTGCCACCGCAGGGGGTTTGAACACCGGGGAGCTGTTTTTT; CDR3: CATAGGLNTGELFF
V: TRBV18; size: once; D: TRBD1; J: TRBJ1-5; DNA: TGTGCCAGCTCCCGCCGGGACAGAGATCAGCCCCAGCATTTT; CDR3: CASSRRDRDQPQHF
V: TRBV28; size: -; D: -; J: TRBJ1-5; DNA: TGTGCCAGCAGTTCCCAGGGCAATCAGCCCCAGCATTTT; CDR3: CASSSQGNQPQHF
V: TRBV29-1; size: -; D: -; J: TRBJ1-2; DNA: TGCAGCGTTGAAGATCCGCGGGGAGATAACTATGGCTACACCTTC; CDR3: CSVEDPRGDNYGYTF
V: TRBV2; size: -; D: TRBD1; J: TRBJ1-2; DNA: TGTGCCAGCAGTGTTAGGGGGCATAGCTATGGCTACACCTTC; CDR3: CASSVRGHSYGYTF
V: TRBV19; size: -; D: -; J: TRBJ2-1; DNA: TGTGCCAGTAGTATAGACGGGAGTTCCTACAATGAGCAGTTCTTC; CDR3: CASSIDGSSYNEQFF
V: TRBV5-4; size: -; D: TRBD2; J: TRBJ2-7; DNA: TGTGCCAGCAGCTCGCTAGCGGGGGCCTACGAGCAGTACTTC; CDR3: CASSSLAGAYEQYF
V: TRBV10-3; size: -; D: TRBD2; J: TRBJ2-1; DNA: TGTGCCACGAGGACTAGCGGAAATGAGCAGTTCTTC; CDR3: CATRTSGNEQFF
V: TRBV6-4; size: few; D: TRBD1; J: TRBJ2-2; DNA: TGTGCCAGCAAAAGGACAGGGGTGGCCGGGGAGCTGTTTTTT; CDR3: CASKRTGVAGELFF
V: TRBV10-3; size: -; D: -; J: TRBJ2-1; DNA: TGTGCCATCAGTGAGTCGACAGGAGCATACAATGAGCAGTTCTTC; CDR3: CAISESTGAYNEQFF
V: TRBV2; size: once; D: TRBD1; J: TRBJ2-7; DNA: TGTGCCAGCAGACAGGGGATCGCCTACGAGCAGTACTTC; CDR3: CASRQGIAYEQYF
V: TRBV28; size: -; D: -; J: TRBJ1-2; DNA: TGTGCCAGCAGTCTCCCGTCGGGCTATGGCTACACCTTC; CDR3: CASSLPSGYGYTF
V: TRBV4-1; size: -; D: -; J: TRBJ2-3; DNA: TGCGCCAGCAGCCAAGATCCGGGTGCGGGTTGGAGCACAGATACGCAGTATTTT; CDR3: CASSQDPGAGWSTDTQYF
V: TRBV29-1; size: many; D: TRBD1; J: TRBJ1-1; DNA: TGCAGCGTCTCCGGGACAGGGGTCTTTGAAGCTTTCTTT; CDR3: CSVSGTGVFEAFF
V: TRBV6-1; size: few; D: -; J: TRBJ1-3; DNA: TGTGCCATCGCACAGGGATCTGGAAACACCATATATTTT; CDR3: CAIAQGSGNTIYF
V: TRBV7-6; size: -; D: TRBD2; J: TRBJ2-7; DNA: TGTGCCAGCAGCTTAAGCGGGGGCCAAGCCTACGAGCAGTACTTC; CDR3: CASSLSGGQAYEQYF